Reported below is one T cell receptor (beta chain). This sample is part of a study of blood T cell repertoires in COVID-19. On the study more broadly: The study drew acute and convalescent COVID-19 samples from the United States, Italy and Spain. The analysed material was cDNA or gDNA that came from T cells, B-cell-depleted T cells, or PBMCs.

Measured with immunoSEQ multiplex PCR; TCRdb has only the in-frame clones, and not every one. The data contain tens of thousands of clones, roughly 87% of them singletons. Germline V CDR1 and CDR2: SGHNT, YENEEA. This CDR3 is 14 amino acids long. V was shortened by 5 bases and J by 6 bases, with 17 bases between the two germline ends. Sequencing input: peripheral blood. The source of this sequence is a man in his 60s with COVID-19, enrolled during active disease. This rearrangement joins TRBV11-3 to TRBJ2-7; possibly TRBD1 for D (6 bases). In DNA form, the CDR3 reads TGTGCCAGCAGCGCCCGGGACAATTCCCCCGAGCAGTACTTC. Translated: CASSARDNSPEQYF.